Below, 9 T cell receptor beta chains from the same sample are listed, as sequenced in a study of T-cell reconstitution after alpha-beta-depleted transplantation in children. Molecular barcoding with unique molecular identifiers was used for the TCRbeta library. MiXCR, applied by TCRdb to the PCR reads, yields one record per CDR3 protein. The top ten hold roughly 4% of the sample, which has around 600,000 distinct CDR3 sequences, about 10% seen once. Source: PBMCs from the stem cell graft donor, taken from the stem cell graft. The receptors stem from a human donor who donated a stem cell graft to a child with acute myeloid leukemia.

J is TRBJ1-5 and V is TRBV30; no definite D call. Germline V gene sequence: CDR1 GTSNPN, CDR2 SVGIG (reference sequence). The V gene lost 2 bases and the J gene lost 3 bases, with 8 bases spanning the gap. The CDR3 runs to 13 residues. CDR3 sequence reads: CAWSPATNQPQHF. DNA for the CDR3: TGTGCCTGGAGTCCCGCCACCAATCAGCCCCAGCATTTT.

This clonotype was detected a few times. CDR3 protein: CSVGLGTSGVSSYNEQFF. Here the CDR3 DNA reads TGCAGCGTTGGTTTAGGGACTAGCGGGGTAAGCTCCTACAATGAGCAGTTCTTC. V and J are TRBV29-1 and TRBJ2-1; 13 bases line up with TRBD2. The J segment lost 0 bases and the V segment lost 4 bases, leaving 9 bases of the junction unmatched. The CDR3 runs 18 residues. The germline V gene has CDR1 SQVTM and CDR2 ANQGSEA.

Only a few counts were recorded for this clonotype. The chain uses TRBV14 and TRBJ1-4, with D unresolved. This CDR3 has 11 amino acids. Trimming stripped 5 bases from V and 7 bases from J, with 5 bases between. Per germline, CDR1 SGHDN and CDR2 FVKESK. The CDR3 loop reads CASSASEKLFF. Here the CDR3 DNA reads TGTGCCAGCAGCGCGAGTGAAAAACTGTTTTTT.

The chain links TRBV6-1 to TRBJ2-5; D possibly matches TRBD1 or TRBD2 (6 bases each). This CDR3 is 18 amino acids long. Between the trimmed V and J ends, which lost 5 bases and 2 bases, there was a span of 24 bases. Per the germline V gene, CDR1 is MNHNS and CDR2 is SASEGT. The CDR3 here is CASSQRERGAAEQETQYF. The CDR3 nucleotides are TGTGCCAGCAGTCAGAGAGAAAGGGGGGCGGCGGAACAAGAGACCCAGTACTTC.

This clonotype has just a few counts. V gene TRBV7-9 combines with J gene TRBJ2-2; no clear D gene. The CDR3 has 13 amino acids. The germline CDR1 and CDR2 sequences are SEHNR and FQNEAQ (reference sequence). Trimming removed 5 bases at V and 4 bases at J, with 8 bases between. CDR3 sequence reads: CASSTRSTGELFF. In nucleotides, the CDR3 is TGTGCCAGCAGCACCCGGTCCACCGGGGAGCTGTTTTTT.

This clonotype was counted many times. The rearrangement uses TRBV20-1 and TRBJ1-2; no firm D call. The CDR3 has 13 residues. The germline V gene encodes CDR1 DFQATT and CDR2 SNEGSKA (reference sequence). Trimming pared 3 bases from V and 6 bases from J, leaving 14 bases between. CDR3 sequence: CSASYNPLDGYTF. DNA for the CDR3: TGCAGTGCTAGCTATAACCCTTTGGATGGCTACACCTTC.

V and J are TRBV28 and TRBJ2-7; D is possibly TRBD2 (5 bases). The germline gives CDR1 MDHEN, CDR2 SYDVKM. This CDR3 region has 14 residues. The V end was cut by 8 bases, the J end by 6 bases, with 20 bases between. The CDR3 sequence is CASLRTRALGEQYF. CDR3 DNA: TGTGCCAGCCTCCGAACGAGGGCTTTGGGCGAGCAGTACTTC.

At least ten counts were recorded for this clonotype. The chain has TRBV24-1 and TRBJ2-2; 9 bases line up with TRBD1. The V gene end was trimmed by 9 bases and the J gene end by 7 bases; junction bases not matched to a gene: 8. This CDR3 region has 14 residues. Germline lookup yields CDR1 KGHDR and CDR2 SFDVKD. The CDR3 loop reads CATAPDRGLGELFF. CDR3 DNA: TGTGCCACCGCTCCGGACAGGGGACTCGGGGAGCTGTTTTTT.

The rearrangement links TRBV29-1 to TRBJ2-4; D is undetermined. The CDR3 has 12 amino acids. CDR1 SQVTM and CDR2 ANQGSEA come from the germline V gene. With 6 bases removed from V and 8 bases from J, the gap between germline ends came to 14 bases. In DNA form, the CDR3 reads TGCAGCGTGAGAATAGGTTCACACATTCAGTACTTC. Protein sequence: CSVRIGSHIQYF.